The sequence of this TCR beta chain was determined in a study of spatial heterogeneity in lung cancer. Study at large: An average of more than ten raw reads was observed per unique TCR and UMI combination.

Unique molecular identifiers, one per molecule, were present on every TCR cDNA molecule. TCRdb passed the 5' RACE reads through MiXCR, listing each CDR3 protein once. The sample yields approximately 40,000 distinct CDR3 sequences, less than 5.5% seen once. Time point noted: sample taken at primary tumor resection. Unsorted whole RNA from tumor, nontumor lung or frozen PBMC underwent sequencing. The donor group consisted of under 90 patients who had untreated, early-stage non-small cell lung cancer. In this sample, this clonotype turned up many times. What it binds is not known. Notes on the study in general: Blood contained ubiquitous expanded tumor TCRs more at resection than at follow-up.

The specimen comprised PBMCs, sampled at surgery. The TCR originated in a female donor with early-stage non-small cell lung cancer.

CDR3 amino acids: CASSGTGLRSYEQYF. The DNA for the CDR3 is TGCGCCAGCAGCGGGACAGGCCTACGCTCCTACGAGCAGTACTTC. The J gene is TRBJ2-7, the V gene TRBV5-1; 8 nucleotides line up with TRBD1. Germline CDR1 and CDR2: SGHRS and YFSETQ. V dropped 4 bases and J dropped 0; count of bases not matched to a gene: 6. The CDR3 spans 15 residues.